The 32 T cell receptor beta chains reported below all come from one sample, sequenced in a study of blood T cells in healthy people across ages. Then a second PCR, running roughly 7 to 11 cycles, was carried out with a sample-barcoded 5' primer and a J-beta primer mix. TCRdb ran MiXCR on the 5' RACE reads and lists one entry per CDR3 protein. The sample lists some 1,500,000 distinct CDR3 sequences; around 40% were seen once. Sequencing was done on a sample of blood. The origin of the receptors is a woman aged 18-30 years in good health.

This clonotype was picked up many times. The rearrangement links TRBV4-3 to TRBJ2-1, with 9 bases fitting TRBD2. CDR3 length equals 18 residues. V lost 1 base to trimming and J lost 4 bases; unmatched junction nucleotides: 11. In germline, CDR1 is LGHNA, CDR2 YSLEER. This CDR3 reads CASSQGSGGQITYNEQFF. The CDR3 DNA sequence: TGCGCCAGCAGCCAAGGGAGCGGGGGGCAAATAACTTACAATGAGCAGTTCTTC.

This chain's CDR3 is CASRRQGIEGAGELFF. In DNA, the CDR3 is TGTGCCAGCAGACGACAGGGAATTGAGGGGGCCGGGGAGCTGTTTTTT. The V and J genes are TRBV2 and TRBJ2-2; 7 bases fit TRBD1. The CDR3 length is 16 residues. Germline lookup yields CDR1 SNHLY and CDR2 FYNNEI. The J segment lost 6 bases and the V segment lost 6 bases, leaving 13 bases of the junction unmatched.

Details on this clonotype: Compared with germline, one end of the junction differs, possibly owing to a read error. The gene calls are TRBV6-5 and TRBJ2-7; the D is unclear. The CDR3 loop spans 14 amino acids. From germline, CDR1 is MNHEY and CDR2 SVGAGI. The CDR3 nucleotides are TGTGCCAGCAGTGACTCGTCCGGGCGTGGCGAGCAGTACTTC. Translation: CASSDSSGRGEQYF.

On this clonotype itself: Mismatch with germline at one junction end may stem from a read error. This sequence joins TRBV12-3 or TRBV12-4 and TRBJ2-3; D is possibly TRBD1 or TRBD2 (6 bases each). The CDR3 contains 14 residues. The CDR3 spells CASSSGLRTDTRYF. The CDR3 DNA sequence: TGTGCCAGCAGTTCGGGACTGAGGACAGATACGCGGTATTTT.

This clonotype was counted only a few times. V gene TRBV28 combines with J gene TRBJ2-5; 7 bases map to TRBD1. Per the germline V gene, CDR1 is MDHEN and CDR2 is SYDVKM. The CDR3 totals 18 residues. The V and J ends lost 6 bases and 2 bases, in that order; junction bases with no gene match: 18. CDR3 residues: CASSTPFRDRAEQETQYF. CDR3 nucleotides: TGTGCCAGCAGCACCCCTTTCCGGGACAGAGCTGAACAAGAGACCCAGTACTTC.

The V gene is TRBV7-9, the J gene TRBJ1-6; D perhaps matches TRBD1 (5 bases). Looked up from germline, CDR1 is SEHNR and CDR2 is FQNEAQ (reference sequence). V lost 5 bases, J lost 9 bases, and 20 bases lay in between. The CDR3 sequence is 16 residues long. The DNA of the CDR3 is TGTGCCAGCAGCCGTCCTGGACAAACGCTTGGTTCACCCCTCCACTTT. It translates to CASSRPGQTLGSPLHF.

This chain uses TRBV25-1 with TRBJ2-4; D gene unclear. The J call may be wrong; the DNA end is better matched by TRBJ2-7. The CDR3 runs to 15 residues. CDR1 and CDR2 from the germline V gene are MGHDK and SYGVNS. The chain's CDR3 is CASSEFRKNSYEQYF. In DNA, the CDR3 is TGTGCCAGCAGTGAATTCAGAAAGAACTCCTACGAGCAGTACTTC.

With respect to this clonotype: A much larger clonotype is one base distant, so this may be a read error. The genes are TRBV5-1 and TRBJ1-1; D might be TRBD1 (5 bases). CDR1 is SGHRS, CDR2 YFSETQ, per germline. There are 13 residues in the CDR3. V was shortened by 4 bases and J by 4 bases, with 11 bases between the two germline ends. The CDR3, as DNA: TGCGCCAGCAGCCGAGACAGTTGCACTGAAGCTTTCTTT. This encodes CASSRDSCTEAFF. The full variable domain, with the rest looked up from reference TRBV5-1 and TRBJ1-1, is KAGVTQTPRYLIKTRGQQVTLSCSPISGHRSVSWYQQTPGQGLQFLFEYFSETQRNKGNFPGRFSGRQFSNSRSEMNVSTLELGDSALYLCASSRDSCTEAFFGQGTRLTVV.

The V call is TRBV12-3 or TRBV12-4, the J call TRBJ1-1; D is unclear. The CDR3 length is 15 residues. Trimming took 3 bases from V and 1 from J, leaving 12 bases between them. CDR3 sequence (DNA): TGTGCCAGCAGTTTCTTGGGCCATTCGAACACTGAAGCTTTCTTT. It encodes CASSFLGHSNTEAFF.

The gene calls are TRBV7-6 and TRBJ1-3; 7 bases are shared with TRBD1. Germline values: CDR1 SGHVS, CDR2 FNYEAQ. With 5 bases clipped from V and 2 bases from J, the junction kept 12 bases outside the gene matches. This CDR3 has 17 residues. CDR3 nucleotides: TGTGCCAGCAGCGCCACTCGCGAAGACAGGGCTGGAAACACCATATATTTT. Translation gives CASSATREDRAGNTIYF.

This clonotype was seen only once. The rearrangement joins TRBV5-1 to TRBJ1-1; tentatively, D is TRBD1 (6 bases). CDR1 and CDR2 (germline): SGHRS, YFSETQ. CDR3 length: 13 residues. V was clipped by 4 bases and J by 3 bases, with 10 bases between them. CDR3 residues: CASSIQGDTEAFF. CDR3 sequence (DNA): TGCGCCAGCAGCATACAGGGCGACACTGAAGCTTTCTTT.

Ten or more counts support this clonotype. This chain connects TRBV7-9 to TRBJ2-1; 8 bases fit TRBD1. V dropped 4 bases and J dropped 3; count of bases not matched to a gene: 2. Looked up from germline, CDR1 is SEHNR and CDR2 is FQNEAQ (reference sequence). This CDR3 has 14 residues. The CDR3 reads CASSSGQGYNEQFF. CDR3 DNA: TGTGCCAGCAGCTCCGGACAGGGCTACAATGAGCAGTTCTTC.

As regards this clonotype: With a much larger clone just one base away, this may be a read error. The rearrangement links TRBV7-9 to TRBJ2-3, with D tentatively TRBD2 (7 bases). CDR3 length equals 15 residues. V was cut by 5 bases and J by 4 bases, with 16 bases left in between. CDR1 SEHNR and CDR2 FQNEAQ come from the germline V gene (reference sequence). The CDR3 coding sequence is TGTGCCAGCAGCACCGGGACAACTAGCGCAGATACGCAGTATTTT. This sequence encodes CASSTGTTSADTQYF.

This chain joins TRBV11-2 and TRBJ2-1; tentatively, D is TRBD1 (6 bases). The J call could be wrong; TRBJ2-7 is a better fit for the DNA end. This CDR3 region has 14 residues. Looked up from germline, CDR1 is SGHAT and CDR2 is FQNNGV. As DNA, the CDR3 is TGTGCCAGCAGCCGTACTGCACAGGGCCACGAGCAGTACTTC. Amino acids: CASSRTAQGHEQYF.

V gene TRBV20-1 combines with J gene TRBJ1-6; maybe TRBD1 (5 bases). This CDR3 is built from 13 residues. CDR1 and CDR2 from the germline V gene are DFQATT and SNEGSKA (reference sequence). Trimming pared 4 bases from V and 13 bases from J, leaving 17 bases between. The DNA of the CDR3 is TGCAGTGCTACAGGGAACCTAATATCGCCCCTCCACTTT. Protein: CSATGNLISPLHF.

This clonotype has just a few counts. The rearrangement links TRBV4-3 to TRBJ2-1; 7 nucleotides align to TRBD1. V lost 1 base, J lost 8 bases, and 8 bases stayed unmatched. This CDR3 is 15 amino acids long. Germline lookup yields CDR1 LGHNA and CDR2 YSLEER. This CDR3 is CASSQGTGGRDEQFF. CDR3 nucleotides: TGCGCCAGCAGCCAAGGGACAGGCGGACGCGATGAGCAGTTCTTC.

This clonotype was seen a few times. This chain joins TRBV24-1 and TRBJ2-3; TRBD2 matches 10 bases. The CDR3 extends over 17 amino acids. CDR1 and CDR2 from the germline V gene are KGHDR and SFDVKD. V shed 4 bases, J shed 3 bases, and the junction held 9 bases outside the gene matches. The CDR3 nucleotides read TGTGCCACCAGTGACCCCAAGCTAGCGGGGGAGACAGATACGCAGTATTTT. This translates into CATSDPKLAGETDTQYF.

The V gene is TRBV6-1, the J gene TRBJ1-4, with no clear D. V shed 8 bases and J shed 2 bases, with 6 bases lying between them. The CDR3 is 12 amino acids. CDR1 and CDR2 from the germline V gene are MNHNS and SASEGT. CDR3 sequence reads: CASGQTNEKLFF. CDR3 DNA sequence: TGTGCCAGCGGGCAGACTAATGAAAAACTGTTTTTT.

V gene TRBV20-1 combines with J gene TRBJ2-5, with TRBD2 identical over 13 bases. This CDR3 contains 16 residues. The V and J ends lost 0 bases and 5 bases, in that order; junction bases with no gene match: 6. The germline V gene has CDR1 DFQATT and CDR2 SNEGSKA (reference sequence). DNA of the CDR3: TGCAGTGCTAGAGATACTAGCGGGGGGGCCGAGGAGACCCAGTACTTC. This sequence encodes CSARDTSGGAEETQYF.

This clonotype was observed many times. CDR3 sequence reads: CASSKGPNEKLFF. The CDR3 DNA follows: TGTGCCAGCAGTAAGGGACCTAATGAAAAACTGTTTTTT. V is TRBV7-9 and J is TRBJ1-4, with D possibly TRBD1 on 5 matching bases. In germline, CDR1 is SEHNR, CDR2 FQNEAQ (reference sequence). This CDR3 has 13 residues. V was cut by 6 bases and J by 3 bases, with 8 bases left in between. Full variable domain (outside the CDR3, taken from reference TRBV7-9 and TRBJ1-4): DTGVSQNPRHKITKRGQNVTFRCDPISEHNRLYWYRQTLGQGPEFLTYFQNEAQLEKSRLLSDRFSAERPKGSFSTLEIQRTEQGDSAMYLCASSKGPNEKLFFGSGTQLSVL.

This chain links TRBV12-3 or TRBV12-4 with TRBJ2-4; D gene uncertain. V gave up 6 bases and J gave up 1 base, with 19 bases separating them. The length of the CDR3 is 17 residues. CDR3: CASSQPVHGRAKNIQYF. In nucleotides, the CDR3 is TGTGCCAGCAGCCAGCCCGTTCACGGTCGGGCCAAAAACATTCAGTACTTC.

At least ten counts were recorded for this clonotype. The chain joins TRBV15 to TRBJ1-3, with 8 bases aligning to TRBD1. Germline V CDR1 and CDR2: LNHNV, YYDKDF (reference sequence). This CDR3 has 16 amino acids. V shed 1 base and J 0 bases; nucleotides not matched to a gene: 2. Here the CDR3 DNA reads TGTGCCACCAGCAGAGGGACAGGGATCTCTGGAAACACCATATATTTT. Translating it yields CATSRGTGISGNTIYF.

The V gene is TRBV29-1, the J gene TRBJ2-7, with D perhaps assigned TRBD1 or TRBD2 (5 bases each). V was cut by 3 bases and J by 4 bases, with 22 bases left in between. CDR1 is SQVTM and CDR2 is ANQGSEA in the germline V gene. CDR3 size: 16 residues. The CDR3 coding sequence is TGCAGCGTTGACGGTCTCCGGGACCAGGGCCCTTACGAGCAGTACTTC. It specifies CSVDGLRDQGPYEQYF.

This clonotype has a handful of counts. The chain has TRBV7-3 and TRBJ2-7, with D unresolved. Trimming left V 1 base short and J 2 bases short, with 12 bases between. The CDR3 is 15 amino acids. Per the germline V gene, CDR1 is SGHTA and CDR2 is FQGTGA. The CDR3 nucleotides read TGTGCCAGCAGCTTAAATTTCGGTACAGCCTACGAGCAGTACTTC. Protein: CASSLNFGTAYEQYF.

As concerns this clonotype: Since a much larger clone is just one base distant, this may be a read error. The CDR3 is CASRDRGAREQYF. As DNA, the CDR3 is TGTGCCTCACGGGACAGGGGAGCTAGAGAGCAGTACTTC. The V call is TRBV10-3, the J call TRBJ2-4; 10 nucleotides match TRBD1. This CDR3 is built from 13 residues. Looked up from germline, CDR1 is ENHRY and CDR2 is SYGVKD. J lost 13 bases, V lost 11 bases, and 14 bases had no gene match.

The chain links TRBV20-1 to TRBJ2-3, with D possibly called TRBD1 or TRBD2 (6 bases each). The CDR3 sequence is 15 residues long. Trimming took off 0 bases at V and 0 bases at J, with 10 bases between the two ends. Germline V gene sequence: CDR1 DFQATT, CDR2 SNEGSKA (reference sequence). This CDR3 reads CSARDWGASTDTQYF. CDR3 in DNA: TGCAGTGCTAGAGATTGGGGGGCTAGCACAGATACGCAGTATTTT.

This sequence joins TRBV9 and TRBJ1-3, with unresolved D. This CDR3 has 16 amino acids. Trimming took off 0 bases at V and 0 bases at J, with 10 bases between the two ends. Germline loops: CDR1 SGDLS, CDR2 YYNGEE. CDR3 in DNA: TGTGCCAGCAGCGTAGCGGCAGATAGCTCTGGAAACACCATATATTTT. As protein: CASSVAADSSGNTIYF.

CDR3 in DNA: TGTGCCAGCAGCTTAGGAGCTAGCGGGGGTAATGAGCAGTACTTC. Protein product: CASSLGASGGNEQYF. The V gene is TRBV7-2, the J gene TRBJ2-5; 10 bases agree with TRBD2. CDR3 length equals 15 residues. Germline CDR1 and CDR2: SGHTA and FQGNSA. With 1 base clipped from V and 11 bases from J, the junction kept 10 bases outside the gene matches.

The chain uses TRBV5-1 and TRBJ2-5; D possibly corresponds to TRBD1 (6 bases). With the DNA end fitting TRBJ2-7 better, the J assignment may be wrong. Germline assignment: CDR1 SGHRS and CDR2 YFSETQ. The CDR3 is made up of 14 amino acids. This CDR3 is CASSSTGMGYEQYF. CDR3 DNA sequence: TGCGCCAGCAGCTCGACAGGAATGGGGTACGAGCAGTACTTC.

V and J are TRBV5-1 and TRBJ2-1; 10 bases are a match to TRBD2. The V segment lost 0 bases and the J segment 8 bases; nucleotides outside the gene matches: 8. Germline values: CDR1 SGHRS, CDR2 YFSETQ. The CDR3 has 16 residues. The CDR3 sequence: CASSLAGSGRAYEQFF. The CDR3 nucleotides are TGCGCCAGCAGCTTGGCCGGGAGCGGGAGGGCATATGAGCAGTTCTTC.

The table lists this clonotype with many counts. V and J are TRBV10-3 and TRBJ2-3; weak D call: TRBD2 (5 bases). The germline gives CDR1 ENHRY, CDR2 SYGVKD. V lost 10 bases, J lost 1 base, and 9 bases lay in between. CDR3 length: 12 amino acids. The CDR3 spells CATGLGTDTQYF. The CDR3, as DNA: TGTGCCACCGGACTTGGCACAGATACGCAGTATTTT.

This clonotype turned up a few times. The chain recombines TRBV4-1 with TRBJ1-1; D is unresolved. V was pared by 2 bases and J by 1 base, with 11 bases between. The germline gives CDR1 MGHRA, CDR2 YSYEKL. The CDR3 consists of 15 residues. This CDR3 reads CASSQTPGGNTEAFF. For the CDR3, the DNA is TGCGCCAGCAGCCAAACACCCGGAGGGAACACTGAAGCTTTCTTT.